This T cell receptor (beta chain) was sequenced during a study of blood T cell repertoires in COVID-19. Original processing methods: From reference gene primer amplification, estimates of nucleated cell counts were derived. Produced via immunoSEQ multiplex PCR; TCRdb's table is partial and in-frame only. That table is the source of V, J and clone size, and D and trimming were worked out from the DNA. The sample shows around 170,000 clones, about 82% of them seen only once. CDR3 length: 14 residues. V lost 3 bases, J lost 4 bases, and 16 bases lay in between. Germline-derived CDR1 and CDR2 are DFQATT and SNEGSKA (reference sequence).

This chain links TRBV20-1 with TRBJ2-7; D may be TRBD2 (6 bases). The receptor's source is a woman younger than 45 who had recovered from COVID-19. Sequencing was carried out using PBMCs or T cells enriched from blood (not recorded which). The CDR3 loop is CSASSRESMYEQYF. The CDR3 DNA is TGCAGTGCTAGTAGTCGGGAGTCTATGTACGAGCAGTACTTC.